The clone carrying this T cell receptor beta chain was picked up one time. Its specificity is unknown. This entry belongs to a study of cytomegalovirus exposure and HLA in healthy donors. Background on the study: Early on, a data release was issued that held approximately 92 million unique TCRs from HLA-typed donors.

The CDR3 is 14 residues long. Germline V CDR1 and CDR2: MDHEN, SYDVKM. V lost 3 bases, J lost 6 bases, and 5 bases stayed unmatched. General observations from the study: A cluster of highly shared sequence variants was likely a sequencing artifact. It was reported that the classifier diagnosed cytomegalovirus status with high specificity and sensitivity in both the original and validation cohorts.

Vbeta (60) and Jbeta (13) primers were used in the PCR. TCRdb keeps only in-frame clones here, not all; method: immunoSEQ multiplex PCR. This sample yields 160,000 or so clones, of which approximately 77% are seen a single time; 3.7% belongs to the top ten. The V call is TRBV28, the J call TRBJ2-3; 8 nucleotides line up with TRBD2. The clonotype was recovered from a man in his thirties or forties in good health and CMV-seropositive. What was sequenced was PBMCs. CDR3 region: CASSFGGASDTQYF. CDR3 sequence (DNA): TGTGCCAGCAGTTTCGGGGGGGCCAGTGATACGCAGTATTTT. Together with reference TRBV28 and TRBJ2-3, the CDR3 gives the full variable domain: DVKVTQSSRYLVKRTGEKVFLECVQDMDHENMFWYRQDPGLGLRLIYFSYDVKMKEKGDIPEGYSVSREKKERFSLILESASTNQTSMYLCASSFGGASDTQYFGPGTRLTVL.